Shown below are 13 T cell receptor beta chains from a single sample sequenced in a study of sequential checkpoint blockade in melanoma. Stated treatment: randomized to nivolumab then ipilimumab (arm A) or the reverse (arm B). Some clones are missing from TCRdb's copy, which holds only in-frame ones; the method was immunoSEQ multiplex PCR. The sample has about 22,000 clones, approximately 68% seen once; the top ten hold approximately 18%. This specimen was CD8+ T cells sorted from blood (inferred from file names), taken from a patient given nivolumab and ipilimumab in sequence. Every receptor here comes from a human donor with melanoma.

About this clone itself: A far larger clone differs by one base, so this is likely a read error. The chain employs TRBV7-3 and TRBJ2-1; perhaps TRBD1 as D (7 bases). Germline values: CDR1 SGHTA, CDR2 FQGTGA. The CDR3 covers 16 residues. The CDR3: CASSSQGGGTRNVQFF. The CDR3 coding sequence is TGTGCCAGCAGCTCGCAGGGGGGTGGGACACGGAATGTGCAGTTCTTC. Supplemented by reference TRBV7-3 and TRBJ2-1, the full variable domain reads GAGVSQTPSNKVTEKGKYVELRCDPISGHTALYWYRQSLGQGPEFLIYFQGTGAADDSGLPNDRFFAVRPEGSVSTLKIQRTERGDSAVYLCASSSQGGGTRNVQFFGPGTRLTVL.

The CDR3 sequence is CASRNHWTGDYGYTF. The CDR3, as DNA: TGTGCCAGCAGAAACCACTGGACAGGGGACTATGGCTACACCTTC. This sequence joins TRBV6-1 and TRBJ1-2; 9 bases are a match to TRBD1. Germline loops: CDR1 MNHNS, CDR2 SASEGT. Germline trimming cut 6 bases from V and 3 bases from J; bases unmatched to any gene: 8. This CDR3 spans 15 amino acids.

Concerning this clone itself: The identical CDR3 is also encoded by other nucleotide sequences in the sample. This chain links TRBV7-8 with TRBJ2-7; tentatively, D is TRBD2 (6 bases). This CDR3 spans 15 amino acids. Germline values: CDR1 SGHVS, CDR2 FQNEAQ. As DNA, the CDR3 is TGCGCCAGCAGCTTAATGCCTAGCGCCTCCTACGAGCAGTACGTC. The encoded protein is CASSLMPSASYEQYV.

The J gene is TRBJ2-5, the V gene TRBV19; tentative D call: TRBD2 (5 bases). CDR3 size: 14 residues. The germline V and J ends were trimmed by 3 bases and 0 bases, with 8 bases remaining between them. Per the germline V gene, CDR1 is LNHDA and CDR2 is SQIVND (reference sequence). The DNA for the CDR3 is TGTGCCAGTAGTATCCGAGGGTACCAAGAGACCCAGTACTTC. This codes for CASSIRGYQETQYF.

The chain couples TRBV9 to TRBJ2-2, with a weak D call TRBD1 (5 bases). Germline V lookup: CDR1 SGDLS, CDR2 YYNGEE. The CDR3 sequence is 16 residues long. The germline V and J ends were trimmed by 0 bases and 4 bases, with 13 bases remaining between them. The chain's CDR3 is CASSVAPAGSTGELFF. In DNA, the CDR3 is TGTGCCAGCAGCGTAGCGCCGGCAGGGTCCACCGGGGAGCTGTTTTTT.

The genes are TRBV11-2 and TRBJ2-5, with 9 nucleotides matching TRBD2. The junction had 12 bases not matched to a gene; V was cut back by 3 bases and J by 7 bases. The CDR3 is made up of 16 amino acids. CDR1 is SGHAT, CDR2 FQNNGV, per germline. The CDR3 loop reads CASSFLSGGSGGTQYF. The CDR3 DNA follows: TGTGCCAGCAGCTTCTTAAGCGGGGGGTCTGGAGGGACCCAGTACTTC.

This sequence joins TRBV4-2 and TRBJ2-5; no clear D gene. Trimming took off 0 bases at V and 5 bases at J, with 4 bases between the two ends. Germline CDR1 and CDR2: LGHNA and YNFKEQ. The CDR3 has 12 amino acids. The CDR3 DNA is TGTGCCAGCAGCCAAGACTCGGAGACCCAGTACTTC. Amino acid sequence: CASSQDSETQYF.

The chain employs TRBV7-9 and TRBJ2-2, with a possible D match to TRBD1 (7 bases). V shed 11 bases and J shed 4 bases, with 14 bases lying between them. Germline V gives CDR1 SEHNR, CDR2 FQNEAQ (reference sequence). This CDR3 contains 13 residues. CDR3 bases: TGTGCCTCCCCAGGGGGGTCCACCGGGGAGCTGTTTTTT. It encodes CASPGGSTGELFF.

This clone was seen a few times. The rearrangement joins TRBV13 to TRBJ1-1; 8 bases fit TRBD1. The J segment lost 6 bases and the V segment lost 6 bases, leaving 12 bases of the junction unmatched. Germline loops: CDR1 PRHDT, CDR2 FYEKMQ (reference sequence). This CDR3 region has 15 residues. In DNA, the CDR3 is TGTGCCAGCAGTGGGGGACAGGTTTTACCCGCTGAAGCTTTCTTT. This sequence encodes CASSGGQVLPAEAFF.

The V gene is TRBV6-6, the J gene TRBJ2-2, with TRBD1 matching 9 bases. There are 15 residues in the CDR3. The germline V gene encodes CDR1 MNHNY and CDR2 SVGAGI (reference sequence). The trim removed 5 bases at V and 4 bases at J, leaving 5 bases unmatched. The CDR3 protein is CASSMTTGGTGELFF. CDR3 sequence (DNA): TGTGCCAGCAGTATGACGACAGGGGGCACCGGGGAGCTGTTTTTT.

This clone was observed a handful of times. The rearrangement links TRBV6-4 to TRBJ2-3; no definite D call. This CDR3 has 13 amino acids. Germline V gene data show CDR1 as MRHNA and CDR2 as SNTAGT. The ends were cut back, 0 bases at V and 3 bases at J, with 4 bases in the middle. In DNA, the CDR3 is TGTGCCAGCAGTGACTCTGAGACAGATACGCAGTATTTT. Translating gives CASSDSETDTQYF.

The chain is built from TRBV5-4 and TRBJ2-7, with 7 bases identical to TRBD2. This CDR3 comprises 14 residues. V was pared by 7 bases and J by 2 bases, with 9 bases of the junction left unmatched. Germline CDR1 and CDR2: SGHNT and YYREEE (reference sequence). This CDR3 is CASGPLGGTYEQYV. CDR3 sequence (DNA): TGTGCCAGCGGTCCATTGGGGGGGACCTACGAGCAGTACGTC.

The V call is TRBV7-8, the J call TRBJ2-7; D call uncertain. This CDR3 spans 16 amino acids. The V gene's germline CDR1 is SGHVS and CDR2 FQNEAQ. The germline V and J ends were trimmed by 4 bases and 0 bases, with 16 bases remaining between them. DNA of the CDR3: TGTGCCAGCAGCTCCTTCAGGTCCCTCAGCTCCTACGAGCAGTACGTC. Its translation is CASSSFRSLSSYEQYV.